This entry lists 21 T cell receptor beta chains sequenced from one sample in a study of blood T cells in healthy people across ages. Alongside a J-beta primer mix, a sample-barcoded 5' primer served in a second PCR lasting about 7 to 12 cycles. Using its own MiXCR run on the 5' RACE reads, TCRdb lists one record per CDR3 protein. This sample yields approximately 1,000,000 distinct CDR3 sequences, of which roughly 45% are seen a single time; approximately 17% belongs to the top ten. Sequencing was performed on blood. These receptors all stem from a woman aged 55-69 years in good health.

The rearrangement joins TRBV20-1 to TRBJ2-1; TRBD2 matches at 9 bases. Germline-derived CDR1 and CDR2 are DFQATT and SNEGSKA (reference sequence). The CDR3 runs to 13 residues. V was clipped by 3 bases and J by 9 bases; unmatched bases: 6. CDR3 amino acids: CSARVAGGSEQFF. Written as DNA, the CDR3 is TGCAGTGCTAGGGTCGCGGGAGGGAGTGAGCAGTTCTTC.

This clonotype appeared a few times. The chain combines TRBV29-1 with TRBJ2-4; D is ambiguous. This CDR3 is 11 amino acids long. Trimming stripped 4 bases from V and 13 bases from J, with 14 bases between. Germline CDR1 reads SQVTM; CDR2 reads ANQGSEA. CDR3 sequence reads: CSVGAYNEQYF. Written as DNA, the CDR3 is TGCAGCGTTGGGGCGTACAATGAGCAGTACTTC.

In this sample, this clonotype turned up a few times. The V gene is TRBV6-5, the J gene TRBJ2-1; possibly TRBD1 for D (6 bases). Germline V gene lookup returns CDR1 MNHEY and CDR2 SVGAGI. CDR3 size: 15 residues. V was clipped by 6 bases and J by 8 bases, with 20 bases between them. This CDR3 is CASRVRTVSLDEQFF. Here the CDR3 DNA reads TGTGCCAGCAGGGTCCGGACAGTGTCCTTGGATGAGCAGTTCTTC.

The V call is TRBV20-1, the J call TRBJ2-7, with D possibly matching TRBD1 (6 bases). This CDR3 region has 15 residues. V was trimmed by 3 bases and J by 0 bases, leaving 15 bases between them. CDR1 is DFQATT, CDR2 SNEGSKA, per germline (reference sequence). Here the CDR3 reads CSARGAVASSYEQYF. CDR3 sequence (DNA): TGCAGTGCTAGGGGGGCAGTCGCAAGCTCCTACGAGCAGTACTTC.

This clonotype was counted a few times. This chain links TRBV5-8 with TRBJ2-5; no clear D. The CDR3 sequence is 14 residues long. V gave up 3 bases and J gave up 9 bases, with 18 bases separating them. Looked up from germline, CDR1 is SGHTS and CDR2 is YDEGEE. The CDR3 reads CASSSKPLTSPQYF. The CDR3 DNA reads as TGTGCCAGCAGCTCAAAACCGCTTACCAGCCCCCAGTACTTC. The variable domain in full, completed from reference TRBV5-8 and TRBJ2-5, reads EAGVTQSPTHLIKTRGQQATLRCSPISGHTSVYWYQQALGLGLQFLLWYDEGEERNRGNFPPRFSGRQFPNYSSELNVNALELEDSALYLCASSSKPLTSPQYFGPGTRLLVL.

The chain recombines TRBV28 with TRBJ2-3; D gene ambiguous. Germline CDR1 and CDR2: MDHEN and SYDVKM. This CDR3 has 13 residues. V was shortened by 3 bases and J by 4 bases, with 8 bases between the two germline ends. Here the CDR3 reads CASSFEPSDTQYF. The DNA of the CDR3 is TGTGCCAGCAGTTTTGAGCCGTCAGATACGCAGTATTTT.

V gene TRBV10-3 combines with J gene TRBJ1-2; 12 positions agree with TRBD1. The CDR3 runs 15 residues. Germline CDR1 ENHRY, CDR2 SYGVKD. The junction had 5 bases not matched to a gene; V was cut back by 1 base and J by 8 bases. Here the CDR3 DNA reads TGTGCCATCAGTGAGTTGGGACAGGGGGCGAAAGGCTACACCTTC. Amino acid sequence: CAISELGQGAKGYTF.

This rearrangement joins TRBV12-3 or TRBV12-4 to TRBJ2-1; D is possibly TRBD1 (6 bases). The CDR3 runs to 18 residues. V was trimmed by 0 bases and J by 9 bases, leaving 24 bases between them. For the CDR3, the DNA is TGTGCCAGCAGTTTAGCGCGAGGGGGAGCAAGTGGGTGGAGTGAGCAGTTCTTC. Its translation is CASSLARGGASGWSEQFF.

This clonotype was detected a few times. The gene calls are TRBV20-1 and TRBJ2-5; D assignment may be TRBD1 or TRBD2 (5 bases each). Germline V gene data show CDR1 as DFQATT and CDR2 as SNEGSKA (reference sequence). V shed 5 bases and J shed 1 base, with 11 bases lying between them. The CDR3 spans 13 residues. In DNA form, the CDR3 reads TGCAGTGCTCGGGGACGATTCCAAGAGACCCAGTACTTC. Translating gives CSARGRFQETQYF.

This clonotype occurred a few times. The chain recombines TRBV27 with TRBJ2-5; D not certain. The CDR3 loop spans 11 amino acids. Germline V lookup: CDR1 MNHEY, CDR2 SMNVEV (reference sequence). Trimming cost V 5 bases and J 5 bases, with 6 bases left between them. The CDR3 nucleotides are TGTGCCAGCAGTCCACCGGAGACCCAGTACTTC. It translates to CASSPPETQYF.

This clonotype was counted a few times. The chain combines TRBV28 with TRBJ2-7; perhaps D is TRBD1 or TRBD2 (5 bases each). CDR3 size: 14 residues. Germline lookup yields CDR1 MDHEN and CDR2 SYDVKM. The V end was cut by 6 bases, the J end by 2 bases, with 14 bases between. This CDR3 is CASRGPRDPYEQYF. Written as DNA, the CDR3 is TGTGCCAGCAGGGGCCCCAGGGACCCCTACGAGCAGTACTTC.

This clonotype was counted a few times. The chain couples TRBV27 to TRBJ2-3; 8 nucleotides match TRBD2. The CDR3 sequence is 15 residues long. Germline V lookup: CDR1 MNHEY, CDR2 SMNVEV (reference sequence). V lost 6 bases, J lost 5 bases, and 10 bases stayed unmatched. The CDR3 region is CASSPGTRSGDTQYF. The CDR3 DNA is TGTGCCAGCAGCCCTGGGACTAGGAGTGGAGATACGCAGTATTTT.

Remarks on this clonotype: Relative to the germline gene, one junction end is altered; a read error may explain this. This chain's CDR3 is CSATTSDPGQSNTEPFF. CDR3 in DNA: TGCAGTGCAACCACGTCTGACCCGGGACAGTCGAACACTGAACCTTTCTTT. The V and J genes are TRBV20-1 and TRBJ1-1; 7 nucleotides line up with TRBD1. The CDR3 runs to 17 residues. Germline CDR1 DFQATT, CDR2 SNEGSKA (reference sequence).

The chain uses TRBV27 and TRBJ2-7, with TRBD2 matching over 14 bases. The junction had 7 bases not matched to a gene; V was cut back by 5 bases and J by 1 base. The length of the CDR3 is 17 residues. Germline CDR1 is MNHEY and CDR2 is SMNVEV (reference sequence). The CDR3 nucleotides are TGTGCCAGCAGTCCTCGCGGACTAGCGGGAGGATCCTACGAGCAGTACTTC. Its protein product is CASSPRGLAGGSYEQYF.

The V gene is TRBV7-2, the J gene TRBJ2-7; tentatively, D is TRBD1 or TRBD2 (5 bases each). V was trimmed by 4 bases and J by 0 bases, leaving 13 bases between them. Germline assignment: CDR1 SGHTA and CDR2 FQGNSA. The CDR3 consists of 15 residues. The CDR3, as DNA: TGTGCCAGCAGCTCCGTTAGGGGACGCTCCTACGAGCAGTACTTC. Protein sequence: CASSSVRGRSYEQYF. The full variable domain, with the rest looked up from reference TRBV7-2 and TRBJ2-7, is GAGVSQSPSNKVTEKGKDVELRCDPISGHTALYWYRQSLGQGLEFLIYFQGNSAPDKSGLPSDRFSAERTGGSVSTLTIQRTQQEDSAVYLCASSSVRGRSYEQYFGPGTRLTVT.

The rearrangement uses TRBV24-1 and TRBJ2-1; no reliable D call. Trimming removed 3 bases from V and 10 bases from J, with 15 bases in between. From germline, CDR1 is KGHDR and CDR2 SFDVKD. The CDR3 is made up of 14 amino acids. The DNA for the CDR3 is TGTGCCACCAGTGATCGATACGGAATCGGCGAGCAGTTCTTC. Translation gives CATSDRYGIGEQFF.

This clonotype was seen a single time. The rearrangement links TRBV29-1 to TRBJ1-1; 8 bases fit TRBD1. The CDR3 is 15 residues long. Unmatched junction bases numbered 9, after V lost 1 base and J lost 5 bases. Germline assignment: CDR1 SQVTM and CDR2 ANQGSEA. The CDR3 DNA follows: TGCAGCGTTGAAGGGCCAGGGGGCCGAGGGACTGAAGCTTTCTTT. Amino acid sequence: CSVEGPGGRGTEAFF.

The chain recombines TRBV6-6 with TRBJ1-5; D remains unclear. V gave up 3 bases and J gave up 1 base, with 7 bases separating them. The CDR3 covers 14 residues. Per germline, CDR1 MNHNY and CDR2 SVGAGI (reference sequence). This CDR3 reads CASSYYVSNQPQHF. CDR3 nucleotide sequence: TGTGCCAGCAGTTATTATGTAAGCAATCAGCCCCAGCATTTT.

This clonotype was recorded once. The V gene is TRBV5-6, the J gene TRBJ2-5, with a weak D call TRBD1 (5 bases). This CDR3 has 13 residues. CDR1 is SGHDT and CDR2 is YYEEEE in the germline V gene. Trimming cost V 0 bases and J 6 bases, with 9 bases left between them. The DNA for the CDR3 is TGTGCCAGCAGCTTGGGCAGGGTCCAGACCCAGTACTTC. Amino acid sequence: CASSLGRVQTQYF.

The V call is TRBV9, the J call TRBJ2-5, with unresolved D. CDR1 is SGDLS and CDR2 is YYNGEE in the germline V gene. Trimming took off 0 bases at V and 7 bases at J, with 16 bases between the two ends. The CDR3 extends over 15 amino acids. Here the CDR3 DNA reads TGTGCCAGCAGCGTAGGTGCAGGTCGAGAAGGGACCCAGTACTTC. Translating it yields CASSVGAGREGTQYF.

This clonotype was observed a single time. The gene calls are TRBV5-1 and TRBJ1-1; the D is unclear. V was pared by 4 bases and J by 8 bases, with 18 bases between. The germline gives CDR1 SGHRS, CDR2 YFSETQ. This CDR3 has 14 residues. The CDR3 sequence: CASSVVSRAEEAFF. Written as DNA, the CDR3 is TGCGCCAGCAGCGTGGTATCCAGAGCGGAGGAAGCTTTCTTT.